These T cell receptor beta chains were read from a single sample in a study of blood T cell repertoires in COVID-19. Sequencing used immunoSEQ multiplex PCR; TCRdb keeps in-frame clones, though not all of them. This table holds approximately 160,000 clones, approximately 82% found once. The sequenced sample consisted of peripheral blood. These receptors were obtained from a woman between 45 and 65 years old in a cohort sampled during active or convalescent COVID-19. CDR3s include the opening cysteine and the closing phenylalanine or tryptophan. Rows give clone size only sometimes, using once, few, many, or a class for an expanded clone.

V: TRBV3-1/TRBV3-2; size: -; CDR3: CASSSGGWGEAFF
V: TRBV13; size: -; CDR3: CASSRDRNLHEQYF
V: TRBV19; size: -; CDR3: CASSITGGSQPQHF
V: TRBV24-1; size: -; CDR3: CATSGASSYNEQFF
V: TRBV18; size: -; CDR3: CASSRGQDGYTF
V: TRBV7-3; size: -; CDR3: CASSQRGGEKLFF
V: TRBV2; size: -; CDR3: CASNDRLGTLAGELFF
V: TRBV10-2; size: -; CDR3: CASSDSRSTDTQYF
V: TRBV5-1; size: -; CDR3: CASRRTGDSNQPQHF
V: TRBV2; size: -; CDR3: CASSIQPGSQAEQYF
V: TRBV11-1; size: -; CDR3: CASSLGSQNEQFF
V: TRBV12-5; size: -; CDR3: CASGLSPEALSGNTIYF
V: TRBV12-3/TRBV12-4; size: -; CDR3: CASSMAKNIQYF
V: TRBV7-2; size: once; CDR3: CASSLIQGAGGELFF
V: TRBV6-5; size: -; CDR3: CASSYRWANTEAFF
V: TRBV6-5; size: -; CDR3: CASSYGAANTGELFF
V: TRBV30; size: -; CDR3: CAWSMAGGPLEQFF
V: TRBV24-1; size: -; CDR3: CATSGGGGGTDTQYF
V: TRBV7-3; size: -; CDR3: CASSRDRGSEAFF
V: TRBV25-1; size: -; CDR3: CASSEGQGGMEQFF
V: TRBV7-8; size: -; CDR3: CASSPIPGFSNQPQHF
V: TRBV18; size: once; CDR3: CASSPPNGDIQTQYF
V: TRBV4-1; size: -; CDR3: CASSQDNGRETQYF
V: TRBV10-3; size: -; CDR3: CAISEGLAGGDEQFF
V: TRBV19; size: -; CDR3: CASSIGIMGERAEHELLAKNIQYF
V: TRBV5-6; size: few; CDR3: CASSFGGAGELFF
V: TRBV4-3; size: once; CDR3: CASSRGQGRRGYTF
V: TRBV9; size: -; CDR3: CASSVLAGGGETQYF
V: TRBV6-5; size: -; CDR3: CASRDSEIDTQYF
V: TRBV19; size: -; CDR3: CASSSRDRGNNSPLHF
V: TRBV19; size: -; CDR3: CASTGLDTGTDTQYF
V: TRBV27; size: -; CDR3: CASRPQVEAYSNQPQHF
V: TRBV18; size: -; CDR3: CASSPLGGGIVNEQFF
V: TRBV30; size: -; CDR3: CAWSALLAKQETQYF
V: TRBV3-1/TRBV3-2; size: -; CDR3: CASSQSLSGGYNEQFF
V: TRBV30; size: -; CDR3: CASTGTSGGDTDTQYF
V: TRBV5-1; size: -; CDR3: CASSLATGGVSDTQYF
V: TRBV3-1/TRBV3-2; size: once; CDR3: CASSQGIAVYF
V: TRBV19; size: -; CDR3: CASSSQVPGTDTQYF
V: TRBV4-3; size: few; CDR3: CASSQEAGTGSSPLHF